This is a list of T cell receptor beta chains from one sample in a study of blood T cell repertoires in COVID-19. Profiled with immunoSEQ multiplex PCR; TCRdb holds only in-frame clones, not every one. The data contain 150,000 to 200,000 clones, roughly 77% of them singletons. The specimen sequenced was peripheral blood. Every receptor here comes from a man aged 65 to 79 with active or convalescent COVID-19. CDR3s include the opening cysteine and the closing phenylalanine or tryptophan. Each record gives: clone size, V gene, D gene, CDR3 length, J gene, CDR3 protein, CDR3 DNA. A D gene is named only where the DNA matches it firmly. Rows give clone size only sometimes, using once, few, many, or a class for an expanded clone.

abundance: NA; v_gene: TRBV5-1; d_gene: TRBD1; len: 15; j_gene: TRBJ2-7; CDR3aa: CASSWSGTGGGEQYF; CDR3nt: TGCGCCAGCAGCTGGTCCGGGACAGGGGGCGGCGAGCAGTACTTC
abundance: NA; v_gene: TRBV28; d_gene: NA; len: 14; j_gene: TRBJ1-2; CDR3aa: CASILSWGSGGYTF; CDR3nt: TGTGCCAGCATCCTAAGTTGGGGTTCGGGGGGCTACACCTTC
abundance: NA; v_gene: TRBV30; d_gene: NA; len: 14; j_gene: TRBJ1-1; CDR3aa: CAWSVFLGNTEAFF; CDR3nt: TGTGCCTGGAGTGTATTTCTCGGGAACACTGAAGCTTTCTTT
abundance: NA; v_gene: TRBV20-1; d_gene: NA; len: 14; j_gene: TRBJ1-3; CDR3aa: CSASQGFSGNTIYF; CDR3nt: TGCAGTGCTAGTCAGGGTTTCTCTGGAAACACCATATATTTT
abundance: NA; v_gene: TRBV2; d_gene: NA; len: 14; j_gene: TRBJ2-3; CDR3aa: CAPRPAGATDTQYF; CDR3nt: TGTGCCCCCCGGCCGGCGGGGGCTACAGATACGCAGTATTTT
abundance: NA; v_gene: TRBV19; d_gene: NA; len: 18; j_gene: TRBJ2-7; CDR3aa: CASSSRPGRGIVAYEQYF; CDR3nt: TGTGCCAGTAGTTCCCGACCTGGGAGAGGGATTGTAGCCTACGAGCAGTACTTC
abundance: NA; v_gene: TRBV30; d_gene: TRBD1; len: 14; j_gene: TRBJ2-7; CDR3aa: CAWTPGQGIYEQYF; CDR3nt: TGTGCCTGGACCCCGGGACAGGGGATCTACGAGCAGTACTTC
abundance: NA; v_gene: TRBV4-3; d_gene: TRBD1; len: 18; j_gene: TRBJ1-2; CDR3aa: CASSPQSGQGGFNYGYTF; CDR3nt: TGCGCCAGCAGCCCACAATCGGGACAGGGGGGTTTTAACTATGGCTACACCTTC
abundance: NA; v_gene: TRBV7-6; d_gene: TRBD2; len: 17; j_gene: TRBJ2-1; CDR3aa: CASSLWEGTSGINEQFF; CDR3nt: TGTGCCAGCAGCTTATGGGAAGGGACTAGCGGGATTAATGAGCAGTTCTTC
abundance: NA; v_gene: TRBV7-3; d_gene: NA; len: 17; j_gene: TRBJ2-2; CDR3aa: CASSLNGLRKNTGELFF; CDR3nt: TGTGCCAGCAGCTTAAATGGATTGCGGAAGAACACCGGGGAGCTGTTTTTT
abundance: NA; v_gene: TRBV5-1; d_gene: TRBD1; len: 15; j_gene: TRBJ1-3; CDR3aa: CASSPTGGYGNTIYF; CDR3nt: TGCGCCAGCAGCCCGACAGGGGGGTACGGAAACACCATATATTTT
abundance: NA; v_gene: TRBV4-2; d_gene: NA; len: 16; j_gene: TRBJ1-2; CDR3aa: CASSQDRLYNSYGYTF; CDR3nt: TGTGCCAGCAGCCAAGATCGTCTCTATAATAGCTATGGCTACACCTTC
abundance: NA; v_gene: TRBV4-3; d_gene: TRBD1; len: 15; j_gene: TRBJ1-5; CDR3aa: CASSQGQGGNQPQHF; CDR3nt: TGCGCCAGCAGCCAAGGACAGGGGGGAAATCAGCCCCAGCATTTT
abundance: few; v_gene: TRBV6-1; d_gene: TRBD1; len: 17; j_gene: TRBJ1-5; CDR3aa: CASREWTGGARNQPQHF; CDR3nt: TGTGCCAGCAGGGAATGGACAGGGGGAGCTCGCAATCAGCCCCAGCATTTT
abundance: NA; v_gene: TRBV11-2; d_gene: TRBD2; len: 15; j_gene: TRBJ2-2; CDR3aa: CASSRLAGETGELFF; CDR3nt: TGTGCCAGCAGCCGACTAGCGGGGGAGACCGGGGAGCTGTTTTTT
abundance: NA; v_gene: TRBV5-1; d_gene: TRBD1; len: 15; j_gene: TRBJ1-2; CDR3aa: CASSGGQGVNYGYTF; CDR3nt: TGCGCCAGCAGCGGAGGACAGGGGGTAAACTATGGCTACACCTTC
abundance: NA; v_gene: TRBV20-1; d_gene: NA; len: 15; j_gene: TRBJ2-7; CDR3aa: CSASSPTSPYYEQYF; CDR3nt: TGCAGTGCTAGTAGTCCTACCTCCCCTTATTACGAGCAGTACTTC
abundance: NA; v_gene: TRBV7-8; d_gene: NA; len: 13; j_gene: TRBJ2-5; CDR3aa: CASSFGEAETQYF; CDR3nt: TGTGCCAGCAGCTTCGGGGAGGCAGAGACCCAGTACTTC
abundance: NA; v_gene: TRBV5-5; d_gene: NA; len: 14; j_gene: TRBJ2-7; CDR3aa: CASSPPGHSYEQYF; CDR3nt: TGTGCCAGCAGCCCACCGGGACACTCCTACGAGCAGTACTTC
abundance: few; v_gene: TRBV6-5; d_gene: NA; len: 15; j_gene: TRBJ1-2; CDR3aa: CASSLITMGAGGYTF; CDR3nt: TGTGCCAGCAGTTTAATAACCATGGGGGCGGGTGGCTACACCTTC
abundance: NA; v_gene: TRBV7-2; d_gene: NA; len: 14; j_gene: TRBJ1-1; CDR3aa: CASFSHSVNTEAFF; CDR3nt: TGTGCCAGCTTTTCACATTCCGTGAACACTGAAGCTTTCTTT
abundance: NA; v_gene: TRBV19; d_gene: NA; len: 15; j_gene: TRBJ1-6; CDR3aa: CASSATGTESSPLHF; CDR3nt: TGTGCCAGTAGTGCCACCGGGACTGAGAGTTCACCCCTCCACTTT
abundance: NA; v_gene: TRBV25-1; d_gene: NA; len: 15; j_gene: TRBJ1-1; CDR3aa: CASSEFRGGYTEAFF; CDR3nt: TGTGCCAGCAGTGAATTCAGGGGCGGGTACACTGAAGCTTTCTTT
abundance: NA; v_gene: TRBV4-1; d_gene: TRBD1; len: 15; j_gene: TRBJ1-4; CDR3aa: CASSLDREVIEKLFF; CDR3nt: TGCGCCAGCAGCCTCGACAGGGAGGTGATTGAAAAACTGTTTTTT
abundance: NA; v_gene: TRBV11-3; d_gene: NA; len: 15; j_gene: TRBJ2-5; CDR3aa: CASSSMKDSQETQYF; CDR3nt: TGTGCCAGCAGCTCTATGAAGGACAGCCAAGAGACCCAGTACTTC
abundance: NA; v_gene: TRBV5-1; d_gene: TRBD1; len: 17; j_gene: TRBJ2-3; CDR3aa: CASSTGTGPSGTDTQYF; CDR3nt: TGCGCCAGCAGCACTGGGACAGGCCCATCGGGCACAGATACGCAGTATTTT
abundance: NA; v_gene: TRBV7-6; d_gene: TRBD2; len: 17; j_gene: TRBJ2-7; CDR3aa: CASSQGPSGSVSYEQYF; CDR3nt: TGTGCCAGCAGCCAGGGGCCTAGCGGGAGTGTTTCCTACGAGCAGTACTTC
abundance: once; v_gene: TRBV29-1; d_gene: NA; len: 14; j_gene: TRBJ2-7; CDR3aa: CSVVRQTNSYEQYF; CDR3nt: TGCAGCGTTGTCCGGCAGACAAACTCCTACGAGCAGTACTTC
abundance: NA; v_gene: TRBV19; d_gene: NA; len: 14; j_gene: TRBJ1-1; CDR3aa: CASSIAIANTEAFF; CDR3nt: TGTGCCAGTAGTATTGCCATAGCGAACACTGAAGCTTTCTTT
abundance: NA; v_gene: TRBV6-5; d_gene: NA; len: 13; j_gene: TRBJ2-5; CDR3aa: CASRARLQETQYF; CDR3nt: TGTGCCAGCAGGGCGCGGCTGCAAGAGACCCAGTACTTC